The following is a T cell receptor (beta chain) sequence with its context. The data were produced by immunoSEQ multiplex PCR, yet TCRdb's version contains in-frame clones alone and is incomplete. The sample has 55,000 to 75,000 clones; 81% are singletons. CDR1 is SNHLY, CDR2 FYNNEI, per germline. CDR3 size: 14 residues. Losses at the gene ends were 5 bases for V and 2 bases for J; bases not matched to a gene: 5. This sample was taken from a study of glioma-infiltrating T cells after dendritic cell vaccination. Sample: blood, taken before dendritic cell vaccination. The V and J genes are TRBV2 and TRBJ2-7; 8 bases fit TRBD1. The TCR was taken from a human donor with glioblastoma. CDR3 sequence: CASSSGTGPYEQYF. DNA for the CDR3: TGTGCCAGCAGTTCCGGGACAGGCCCCTACGAGCAGTACTTC.